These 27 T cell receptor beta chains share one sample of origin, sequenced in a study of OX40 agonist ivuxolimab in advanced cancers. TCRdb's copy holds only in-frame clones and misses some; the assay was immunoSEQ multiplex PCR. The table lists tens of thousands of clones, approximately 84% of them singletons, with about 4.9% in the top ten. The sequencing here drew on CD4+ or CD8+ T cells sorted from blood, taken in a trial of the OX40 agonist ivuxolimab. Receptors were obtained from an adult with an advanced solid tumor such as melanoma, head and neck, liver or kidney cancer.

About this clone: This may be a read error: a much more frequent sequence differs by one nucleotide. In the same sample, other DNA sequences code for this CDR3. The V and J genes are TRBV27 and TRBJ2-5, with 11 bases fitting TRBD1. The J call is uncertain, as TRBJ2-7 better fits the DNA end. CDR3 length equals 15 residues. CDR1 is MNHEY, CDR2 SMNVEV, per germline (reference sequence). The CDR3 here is CASSRKGQGAYEQYF. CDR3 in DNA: TGTGCCAGCAGTCGAAAGGGACAGGGGGCCTACGAGCAGTACTTC.

The DNA for the CDR3 is TGTGCCAGCAGCTCGGGACAGGGGTTTGGAGATACGCAGTATTTT. Protein: CASSSGQGFGDTQYF. The genes are TRBV11-3 and TRBJ2-3, with 10 bases fitting TRBD1. V lost 4 bases and J lost 5; bases outside the gene matches: 6. Germline V gives CDR1 SGHNT, CDR2 YENEEA. The CDR3 extends over 15 amino acids.

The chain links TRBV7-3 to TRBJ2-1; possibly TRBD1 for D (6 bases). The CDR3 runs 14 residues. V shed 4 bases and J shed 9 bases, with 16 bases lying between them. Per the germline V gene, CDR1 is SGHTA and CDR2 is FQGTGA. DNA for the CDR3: TGTGCCAGCAGCTCGACAGGCTTGCCGGGTGAGCAGTTCTTC. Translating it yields CASSSTGLPGEQFF.

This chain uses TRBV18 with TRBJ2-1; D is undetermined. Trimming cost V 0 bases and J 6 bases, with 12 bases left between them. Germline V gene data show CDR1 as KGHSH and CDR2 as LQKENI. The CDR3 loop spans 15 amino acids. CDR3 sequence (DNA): TGTGCCAGCTCACCACCGGTTCAGGACCGCAATGAGCAGTTCTTC. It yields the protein CASSPPVQDRNEQFF.

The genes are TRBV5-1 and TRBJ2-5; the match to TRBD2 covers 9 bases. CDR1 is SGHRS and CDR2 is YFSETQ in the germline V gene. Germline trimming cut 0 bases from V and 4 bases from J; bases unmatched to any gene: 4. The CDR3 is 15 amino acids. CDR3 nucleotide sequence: TGCGCCAGCAGCTTGGAGGGGCGGGGGGGAGAGACCCAGTACTTC. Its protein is CASSLEGRGGETQYF. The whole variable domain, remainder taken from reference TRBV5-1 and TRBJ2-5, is KAGVTQTPRYLIKTRGQQVTLSCSPISGHRSVSWYQQTPGQGLQFLFEYFSETQRNKGNFPGRFSGRQFSNSRSEMNVSTLELGDSALYLCASSLEGRGGETQYFGPGTRLLVL.

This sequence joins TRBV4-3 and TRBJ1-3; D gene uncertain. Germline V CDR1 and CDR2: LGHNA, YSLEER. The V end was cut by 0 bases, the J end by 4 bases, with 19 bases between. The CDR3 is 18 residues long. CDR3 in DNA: TGCGCCAGCAGCCAAGAAGTCATGGCAGAAGGATTAGGAAACACCATATATTTT. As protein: CASSQEVMAEGLGNTIYF.

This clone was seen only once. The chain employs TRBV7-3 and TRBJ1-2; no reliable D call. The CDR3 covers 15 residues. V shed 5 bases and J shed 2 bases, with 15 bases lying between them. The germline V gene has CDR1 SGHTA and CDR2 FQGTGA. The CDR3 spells CASSQYIPLNYGYTF. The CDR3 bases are TGTGCCAGCAGCCAGTACATCCCCTTAAACTATGGCTACACCTTC.

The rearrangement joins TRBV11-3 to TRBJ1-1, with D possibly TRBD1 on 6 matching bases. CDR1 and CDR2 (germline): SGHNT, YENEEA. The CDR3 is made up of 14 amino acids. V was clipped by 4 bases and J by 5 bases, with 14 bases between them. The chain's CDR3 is CASSSLVGATEAFF. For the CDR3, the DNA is TGTGCCAGCAGCTCCTTAGTGGGGGCTACTGAAGCTTTCTTT.

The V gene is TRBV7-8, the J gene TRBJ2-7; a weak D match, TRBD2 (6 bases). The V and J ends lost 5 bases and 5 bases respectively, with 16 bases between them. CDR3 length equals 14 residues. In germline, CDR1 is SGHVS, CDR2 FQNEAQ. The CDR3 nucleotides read TGTGCCAGCAGCCTCGTCTCTCCGGGGGACGAGCAGTACTTC. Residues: CASSLVSPGDEQYF.

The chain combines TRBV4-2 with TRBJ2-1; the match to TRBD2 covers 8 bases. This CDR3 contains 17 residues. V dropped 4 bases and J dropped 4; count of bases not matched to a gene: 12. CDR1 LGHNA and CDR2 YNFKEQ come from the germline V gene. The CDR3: CASSPTAGGPLYNEQFF. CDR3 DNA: TGTGCCAGCAGCCCCACCGCGGGGGGCCCTTTGTACAATGAGCAGTTCTTC.

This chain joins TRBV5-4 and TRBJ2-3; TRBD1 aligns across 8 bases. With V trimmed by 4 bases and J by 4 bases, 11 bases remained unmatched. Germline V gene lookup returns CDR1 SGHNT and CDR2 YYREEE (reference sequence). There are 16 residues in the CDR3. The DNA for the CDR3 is TGTGCCAGCAGCCTAGGGACAGGCCCTGGCGCAGATACGCAGTATTTT. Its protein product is CASSLGTGPGADTQYF.

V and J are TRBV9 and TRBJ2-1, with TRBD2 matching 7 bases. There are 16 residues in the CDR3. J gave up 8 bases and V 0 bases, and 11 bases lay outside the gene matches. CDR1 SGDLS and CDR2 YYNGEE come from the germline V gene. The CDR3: CASSVEDGGTDYEQFF. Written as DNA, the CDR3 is TGTGCCAGCAGCGTAGAGGACGGGGGGACCGACTATGAGCAGTTCTTC.

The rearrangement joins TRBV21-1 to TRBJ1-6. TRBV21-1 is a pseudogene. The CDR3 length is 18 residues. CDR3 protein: CASSKDLGSSSYNSPLHF. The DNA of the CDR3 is TGTGCCAGCAGCAAAGATCTGGGGTCGAGCTCCTATAATTCACCCCTCCACTTT.

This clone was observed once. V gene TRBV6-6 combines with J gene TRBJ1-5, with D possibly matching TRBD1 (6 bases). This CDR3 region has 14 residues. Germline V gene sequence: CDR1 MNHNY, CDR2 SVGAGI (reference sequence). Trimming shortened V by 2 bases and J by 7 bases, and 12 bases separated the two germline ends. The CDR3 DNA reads TGTGCCAGCAGTTACCTGGCAGGACAGCAGCCCCAGCATTTT. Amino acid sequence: CASSYLAGQQPQHF.

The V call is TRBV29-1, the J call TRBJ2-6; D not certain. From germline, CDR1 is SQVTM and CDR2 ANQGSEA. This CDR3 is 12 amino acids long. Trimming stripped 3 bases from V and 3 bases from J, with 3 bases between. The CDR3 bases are TGCAGCGTTGAGTTTGGGGCCAACGTCCTGACTTTC. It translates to CSVEFGANVLTF.

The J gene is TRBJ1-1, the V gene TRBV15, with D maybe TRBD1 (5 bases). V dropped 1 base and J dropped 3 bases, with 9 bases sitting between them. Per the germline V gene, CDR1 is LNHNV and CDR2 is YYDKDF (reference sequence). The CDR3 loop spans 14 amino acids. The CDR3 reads CATSRVGDDTEAFF. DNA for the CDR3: TGTGCCACCAGCAGAGTAGGGGATGACACTGAAGCTTTCTTT.

This chain's CDR3 is CASSSSGSGELFF. The CDR3 bases are TGTGCCAGCAGCTCCTCGGGGTCCGGGGAGCTGTTTTTT. The chain combines TRBV7-3 with TRBJ2-2; maybe TRBD2 (5 bases). V dropped 4 bases and J dropped 6 bases, with 9 bases sitting between them. Germline CDR1 SGHTA, CDR2 FQGTGA. The CDR3 is 13 residues long.

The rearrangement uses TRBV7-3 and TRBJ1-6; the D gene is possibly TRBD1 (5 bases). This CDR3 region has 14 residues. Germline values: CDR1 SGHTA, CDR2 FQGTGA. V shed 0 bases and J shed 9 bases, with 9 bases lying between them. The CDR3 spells CASSLTRDGSPLHF. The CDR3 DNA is TGTGCCAGCAGCTTAACCAGGGACGGTTCACCCCTCCACTTT.

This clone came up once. The CDR3, as DNA: TGTGCCAGCAGCTTTTTTCTGGGATACAATGAGCAGTTCTTC. It specifies CASSFFLGYNEQFF. V gene TRBV7-8 combines with J gene TRBJ2-1, with D uncertain. The CDR3 is 14 residues long. Germline loops: CDR1 SGHVS, CDR2 FQNEAQ. V lost 3 bases and J lost 4, with 10 bases in between.

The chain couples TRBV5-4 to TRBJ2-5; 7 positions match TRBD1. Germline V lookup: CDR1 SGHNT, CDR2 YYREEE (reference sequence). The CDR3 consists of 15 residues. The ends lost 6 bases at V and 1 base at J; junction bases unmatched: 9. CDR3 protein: CASTRGGAAQETQYF. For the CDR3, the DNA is TGTGCCAGCACCCGAGGGGGCGCGGCCCAAGAGACCCAGTACTTC.

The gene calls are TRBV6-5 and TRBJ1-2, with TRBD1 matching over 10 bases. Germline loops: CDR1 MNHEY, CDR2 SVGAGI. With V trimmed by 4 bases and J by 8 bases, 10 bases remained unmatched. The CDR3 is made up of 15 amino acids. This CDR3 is CASSSDRGLSGGYTF. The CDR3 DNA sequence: TGTGCCAGCAGTTCCGACAGGGGGCTTTCAGGAGGCTACACCTTC.

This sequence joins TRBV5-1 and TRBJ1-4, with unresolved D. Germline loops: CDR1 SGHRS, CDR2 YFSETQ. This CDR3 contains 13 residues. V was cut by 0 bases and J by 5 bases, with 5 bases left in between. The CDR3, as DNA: TGCGCCAGCAGCTTGGGAGAGAATGAAAAACTGTTTTTT. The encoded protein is CASSLGENEKLFF.

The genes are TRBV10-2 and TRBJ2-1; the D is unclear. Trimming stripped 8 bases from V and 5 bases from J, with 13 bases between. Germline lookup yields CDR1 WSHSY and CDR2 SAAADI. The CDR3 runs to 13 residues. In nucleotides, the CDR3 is TGCGCCAGCGGCGGTCGACGGAACAATGAGCAGTTCTTC. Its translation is CASGGRRNNEQFF.

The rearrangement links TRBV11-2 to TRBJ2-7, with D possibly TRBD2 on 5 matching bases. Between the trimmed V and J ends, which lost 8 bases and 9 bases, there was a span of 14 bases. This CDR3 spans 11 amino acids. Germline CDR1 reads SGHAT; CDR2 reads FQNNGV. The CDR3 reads CASLEGGVQYF. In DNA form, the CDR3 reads TGTGCCAGCCTAGAGGGCGGAGTGCAGTACTTC.

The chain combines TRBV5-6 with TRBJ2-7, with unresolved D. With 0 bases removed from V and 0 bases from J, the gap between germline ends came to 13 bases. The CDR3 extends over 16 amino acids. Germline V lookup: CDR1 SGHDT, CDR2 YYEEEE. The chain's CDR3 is CASSLDAGWSSYEQYF. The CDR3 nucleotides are TGTGCCAGCAGCTTGGACGCCGGGTGGAGCTCCTACGAGCAGTACTTC.

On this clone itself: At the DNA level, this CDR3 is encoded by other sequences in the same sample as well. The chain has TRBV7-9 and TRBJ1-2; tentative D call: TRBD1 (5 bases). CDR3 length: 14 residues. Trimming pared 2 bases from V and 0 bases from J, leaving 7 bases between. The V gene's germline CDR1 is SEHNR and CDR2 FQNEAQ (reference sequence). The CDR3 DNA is TGTGCCAGCAGCTTACAGGGAGCTAACTATGGCTACACCTTC. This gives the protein CASSLQGANYGYTF.

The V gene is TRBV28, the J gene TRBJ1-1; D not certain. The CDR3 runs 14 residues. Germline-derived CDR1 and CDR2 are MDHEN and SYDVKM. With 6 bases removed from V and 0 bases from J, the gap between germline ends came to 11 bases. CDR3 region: CASRPTDLNTEAFF. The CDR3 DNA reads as TGTGCCAGCAGGCCGACTGACTTGAACACTGAAGCTTTCTTT.